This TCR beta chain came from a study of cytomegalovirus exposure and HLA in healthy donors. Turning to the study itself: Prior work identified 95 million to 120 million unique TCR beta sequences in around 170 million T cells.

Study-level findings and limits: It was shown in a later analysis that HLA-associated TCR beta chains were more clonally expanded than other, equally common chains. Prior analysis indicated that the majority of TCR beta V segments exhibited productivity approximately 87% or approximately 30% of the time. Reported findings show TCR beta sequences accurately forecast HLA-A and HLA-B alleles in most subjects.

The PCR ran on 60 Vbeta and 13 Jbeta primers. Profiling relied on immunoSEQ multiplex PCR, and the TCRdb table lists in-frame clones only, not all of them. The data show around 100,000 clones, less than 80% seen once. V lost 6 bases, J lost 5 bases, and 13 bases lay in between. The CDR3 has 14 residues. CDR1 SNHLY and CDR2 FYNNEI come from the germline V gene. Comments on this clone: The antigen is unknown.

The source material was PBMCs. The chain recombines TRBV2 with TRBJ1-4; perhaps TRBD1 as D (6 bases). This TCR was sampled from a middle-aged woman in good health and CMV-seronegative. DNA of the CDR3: TGTGCCAGCAGAAGGACAGTGGGAAATGAAAAACTGTTTTTT. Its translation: CASRRTVGNEKLFF.